This entry is about one TCR beta chain. The target antigen is unknown. The sample comes from a study of T cells in Graves' hyperthyroidism and ophthalmopathy. Study-level results: Ophthalmopathy was distinguished from stable hyperthyroidism by 13 V-J signatures.

The CDR3 regions of TCR beta were amplified from RNA transcripts. TCR CDR3 regions were first amplified by RT-PCR with HTBI primers. TCRdb fed the multiplex PCR reads into MiXCR, producing one record per CDR3 protein. The repertoire consists of about 210,000 distinct CDR3 sequences, with approximately 17% occurring once and the leading ten covering around 52%. The sequenced sample consisted of blood. The sequence came from a middle-aged man with Graves' hyperthyroidism.

In DNA, the CDR3 is TGTGCCAGCAGCTTTAACTTAGCGGGAGGTCCCTACAATGAGCAGTTCTTC. Its translation is CASSFNLAGGPYNEQFF. The chain combines TRBV7-2 with TRBJ2-1; TRBD2 matches 10 bases. Germline CDR1 is SGHTA and CDR2 is FQGNSA. The CDR3 extends over 17 amino acids. The V gene end was trimmed by 3 bases and the J gene end by 2 bases; junction bases not matched to a gene: 7.